Shown below are 18 T cell receptor beta chains from a single sample sequenced in a study of blood T cell repertoires in COVID-19 (dated by TCRdb to the early 2020s). Preparation of the library involved the immunoSEQ multiplex PCR assay. In its TCRdb copy, this immuneACCESS table keeps in-frame sequences only and misses some clones. Where compared with another copy, unresolved V genes explain less than half of these, and the others have no known cause. The sample has roughly 100,000 clones on record, around 76% of them singletons. Of the sample, approximately 19% is held by the ten largest clones. The sample taken for sequencing was peripheral blood. The receptors come from a woman in her 70s with acute or convalescent COVID-19.

V gene TRBV27 combines with J gene TRBJ1-1, with no clear D. This CDR3 contains 13 residues. V was trimmed by 5 bases and J by 5 bases, leaving 12 bases between them. Germline assignment: CDR1 MNHEY and CDR2 SMNVEV (reference sequence). CDR3 DNA sequence: TGTGCCAGCAGTCCAACTCATAATACTGAAGCTTTCTTT. Translated: CASSPTHNTEAFF.

This chain links TRBV29-1 with TRBJ2-5; the match to TRBD1 covers 9 bases. The CDR3 totals 14 residues. Germline V gene lookup returns CDR1 SQVTM and CDR2 ANQGSEA. V was clipped by 6 bases and J by 5 bases; unmatched bases: 10. CDR3 in DNA: TGCAGCGTCCTTCCCGGGACAGGGTCCGAGACCCAGTACTTC. This codes for CSVLPGTGSETQYF.

The table lists this clone with many counts. The sample holds other DNA sequences that translate to the same CDR3. The chain uses TRBV5-1 and TRBJ2-7; 8 bases fit TRBD2. CDR3 length: 16 residues. Trimming took 10 bases from V and 7 from J; bases not matched to a gene: 22. Germline CDR1 and CDR2: SGHRS and YFSETQ. This chain's CDR3 is CACLSGWGGRGGEQYF. As DNA, the CDR3 is TGCGCCTGCTTGAGCGGTTGGGGGGGCCGGGGGGGGGAGCAGTACTTC.

The chain uses TRBV28 and TRBJ2-4; D gene ambiguous. V was clipped by 6 bases and J by 1 base, with 13 bases between them. The length of the CDR3 is 15 residues. Germline V gene sequence: CDR1 MDHEN, CDR2 SYDVKM. CDR3 nucleotides: TGTGCCAGCAGCTCTGGCCACCTTGCCAAAAACATTCAGTACTTC. Its protein product is CASSSGHLAKNIQYF.

The genes are TRBV5-4 and TRBJ1-3; no reliable D call. From germline, CDR1 is SGHNT and CDR2 YYREEE (reference sequence). The CDR3 length is 17 residues. The V end lost 0 bases, the J end lost 0 bases, and 13 bases lay between the germline ends. Written as DNA, the CDR3 is TGTGCCAGCAGCTTGGATTTGGCCCACCTCTCTGGAAACACCATATATTTT. Protein product: CASSLDLAHLSGNTIYF.

DNA for the CDR3: TGTGCCAGCAGGCGACAGGAAGGGAACACTGAAGCTTTCTTT. It codes for CASRRQEGNTEAFF. The genes are TRBV2 and TRBJ1-1, with D tentatively TRBD1 (6 bases). The V gene's germline CDR1 is SNHLY and CDR2 FYNNEI. The CDR3 runs to 14 residues. Between the trimmed V and J ends, which lost 6 bases and 1 base, there was a span of 12 bases.

This sequence joins TRBV5-1 and TRBJ2-3, with D possibly being TRBD2 (6 bases). Germline V gives CDR1 SGHRS, CDR2 YFSETQ. V was pared by 0 bases and J by 6 bases, with 8 bases between. The CDR3 contains 13 residues. The CDR3: CASSLARGDTQYF. The CDR3 nucleotides are TGCGCCAGCAGCTTGGCCCGGGGGGATACGCAGTATTTT. Full variable domain (missing parts from reference TRBV5-1 and TRBJ2-3): KAGVTQTPRYLIKTRGQQVTLSCSPISGHRSVSWYQQTPGQGLQFLFEYFSETQRNKGNFPGRFSGRQFSNSRSEMNVSTLELGDSALYLCASSLARGDTQYFGPGTRLTVL.

This clone is medium-sized by share. This chain links TRBV4-3 with TRBJ1-2, with D perhaps matching TRBD1 (5 bases). Trimming stripped 0 bases from V and 7 bases from J, with 9 bases between. CDR3 length equals 13 residues. The germline V gene encodes CDR1 LGHNA and CDR2 YSLEER. CDR3 nucleotide sequence: TGCGCCAGCAGCCAAGAAGGCAGGGCTGGCTACACCTTC. It encodes CASSQEGRAGYTF.

The chain couples TRBV6-5 to TRBJ1-1; no clear D. Germline CDR1 reads MNHEY; CDR2 reads SVGAGI. This CDR3 has 13 amino acids. V lost 3 bases to trimming and J lost 4 bases, with 9 bases between them. The CDR3 protein is CASSYLGGTEAFF. CDR3 DNA sequence: TGTGCCAGCAGTTATTTAGGAGGCACTGAAGCTTTCTTT.

This clone occurred a few times. The rearrangement links TRBV19 to TRBJ2-1, with 9 bases lining up with TRBD2. The germline gives CDR1 LNHDA, CDR2 SQIVND (reference sequence). This CDR3 comprises 16 residues. With V trimmed by 5 bases and J by 7 bases, 12 bases remained unmatched. The CDR3 DNA follows: TGTGCCAGTAGTCCCAACTCGGGACTAGCACGGAATGAGCAGTTCTTC. As protein: CASSPNSGLARNEQFF.

This clone was recorded only once. The gene calls are TRBV30 and TRBJ1-2; D call uncertain. Trimming removed 2 bases from V and 2 bases from J, with 6 bases in between. The CDR3 runs to 12 residues. Germline CDR1 and CDR2: GTSNPN and SVGIG (reference sequence). The CDR3 bases are TGTGCCTGGAGTCCCAGGAACTATGGCTACACCTTC. This translates into CAWSPRNYGYTF.

This chain uses TRBV5-4 with TRBJ2-1, with a tentative D call TRBD1 (7 bases). Trimming stripped 0 bases from V and 7 bases from J, with 17 bases between. The germline gives CDR1 SGHNT, CDR2 YYREEE (reference sequence). The CDR3 consists of 16 residues. CDR3 in DNA: TGTGCCAGCAGCTTGGTATCGCAGGGGGGAAGGAATGAGCAGTTCTTC. Protein sequence: CASSLVSQGGRNEQFF.

V and J are TRBV6-5 and TRBJ1-2; the D is unclear. CDR1 and CDR2 (germline): MNHEY, SVGAGI. V was trimmed by 2 bases and J by 7 bases, leaving 11 bases between them. This CDR3 contains 13 residues. CDR3 sequence reads: CASSYDSLSGYTF. The CDR3 DNA sequence: TGTGCCAGCAGTTACGACTCATTAAGTGGCTACACCTTC.

The chain employs TRBV5-5 and TRBJ2-7; D may be TRBD2 (6 bases). The V end was cut by 4 bases, the J end by 3 bases, with 20 bases between. This CDR3 comprises 16 residues. The V gene's germline CDR1 is SGHKS and CDR2 YYEKEE (reference sequence). The CDR3 bases are TGTGCCAGCAGCCCTAAACCGGGACTTACAAACTACGAGCAGTACTTC. Its protein is CASSPKPGLTNYEQYF.

The J gene is TRBJ2-2, the V gene TRBV18, with TRBD1 matching over 10 bases. CDR3 length equals 16 residues. Germline CDR1 reads KGHSH; CDR2 reads LQKENI. J gave up 5 bases and V 4 bases, and 7 bases lay outside the gene matches. DNA of the CDR3: TGTGCCAGCTCACTCCCCAGGACAGGGGGAACCGGGGAGCTGTTTTTT. This gives the protein CASSLPRTGGTGELFF.

The V call is TRBV5-5, the J call TRBJ1-4; weak D call: TRBD1 (6 bases). Germline-derived CDR1 and CDR2 are SGHKS and YYEKEE (reference sequence). With 3 bases removed from V and 3 bases from J, the gap between germline ends came to 15 bases. The CDR3 is 16 amino acids. This CDR3 reads CASSSTGFFANEKLFF. DNA for the CDR3: TGTGCCAGCAGCTCCACAGGGTTTTTCGCTAATGAAAAACTGTTTTTT.

The V gene is TRBV9, the J gene TRBJ2-1, with 9 bases aligning to TRBD1. The CDR3 covers 17 residues. Losses at the gene ends were 4 bases for V and 5 bases for J; bases not matched to a gene: 13. In germline, CDR1 is SGDLS, CDR2 YYNGEE. CDR3: CASSPRGDRAAHNEQFF. The DNA for the CDR3 is TGTGCCAGCAGCCCGAGAGGGGACAGGGCGGCACACAATGAGCAGTTCTTC.

This clone was counted once. This chain links TRBV29-1 with TRBJ2-7; 14 positions match TRBD2. V shed 3 bases, J shed 6 bases, and the junction held 4 bases outside the gene matches. The CDR3 extends over 14 amino acids. In germline, CDR1 is SQVTM, CDR2 ANQGSEA. CDR3 protein: CSVDRTSGGREQYF. CDR3 DNA sequence: TGCAGCGTTGATAGGACTAGCGGGGGGCGCGAGCAGTACTTC.